The next 32 T cell receptor beta chains were all read from a single sample in a study of blood T cell repertoires in COVID-19. Generated by immunoSEQ multiplex PCR, the TCRdb table keeps only in-frame clones and is missing some. Among more than 100,000 clones, about four fifths were seen once, and the ten largest hold about a sixth. The source material was peripheral blood. The origin of the receptors is a woman between 50 and 59 years old with acute or convalescent COVID-19.

The chain joins TRBV5-1 to TRBJ2-1; 7 nucleotides match TRBD1. Germline values: CDR1 SGHRS, CDR2 YFSETQ. With V trimmed by 6 bases and J by 7 bases, 10 bases remained unmatched. The CDR3 has 14 residues. CDR3 nucleotides: TGCGCCAGCACTGACAGGGCCGTGAGTAATGAGCAGTTCTTC. The encoded protein is CASTDRAVSNEQFF. The entire variable domain, with the rest obtained from reference TRBV5-1 and TRBJ2-1, is as follows: KAGVTQTPRYLIKTRGQQVTLSCSPISGHRSVSWYQQTPGQGLQFLFEYFSETQRNKGNFPGRFSGRQFSNSRSEMNVSTLELGDSALYLCASTDRAVSNEQFFGPGTRLTVL.

This clone was seen only a few times. This chain joins TRBV6-1 and TRBJ1-4, with 9 bases fitting TRBD1. The germline gives CDR1 MNHNS, CDR2 SASEGT. V gave up 4 bases and J gave up 8 bases; unmatched junction bases: 17. The CDR3 totals 18 residues. The CDR3, as DNA: TGTGCCAGCAGTGGGGGGGAGGGACAGGGAAGATATCGGGAAAAACTGTTTTTT. Amino acids: CASSGGEGQGRYREKLFF.

The chain links TRBV7-9 to TRBJ1-4, with TRBD1 matching over 8 bases. The CDR3 contains 14 residues. After removal of 2 bases from V and 6 bases from J, the junction contained 2 bases not matched to a gene. CDR1 and CDR2 from the germline V gene are SEHNR and FQNEAQ (reference sequence). The CDR3 region has the DNA TGTGCCAGCAGCTTACCACAGGGGGATGAAAAACTGTTTTTT. It is translated as CASSLPQGDEKLFF.

The chain combines TRBV28 with TRBJ1-2; TRBD1 is a possible D gene (5 bases). The CDR3 length is 14 residues. Trimming removed 4 bases from V and 6 bases from J, with 15 bases in between. Germline V gene sequence: CDR1 MDHEN, CDR2 SYDVKM. CDR3 bases: TGTGCCAGCAGTTCAGCAGGGCGGGGGAATGGCTACACCTTC. Amino acid sequence: CASSSAGRGNGYTF.

The chain recombines TRBV9 with TRBJ1-2; the D gene is possibly TRBD1 (5 bases). V was trimmed by 1 base and J by 8 bases, leaving 18 bases between them. In germline, CDR1 is SGDLS, CDR2 YYNGEE. This CDR3 region has 15 residues. This CDR3 is CASSVRETAHWGYTF. DNA of the CDR3: TGTGCCAGCAGCGTACGTGAGACAGCTCATTGGGGCTACACCTTC.

The rearrangement links TRBV12-2 to TRBJ1-4; the table's D call, TRBD1, was not checked against the DNA. TRBV12-2 is a listed pseudogene. The CDR3 is made up of 14 amino acids. As DNA, the CDR3 is TGTGCAAGTCGCTCGGACAGGGTAACTGAAAAACTGTTTTTT. As protein: CASRSDRVTEKLFF.

The gene calls are TRBV2 and TRBJ1-5; 8 bases align to TRBD1. The trim removed 11 bases at V and 6 bases at J, leaving 9 bases unmatched. The CDR3 extends over 13 amino acids. From germline, CDR1 is SNHLY and CDR2 FYNNEI. The CDR3, as DNA: TGTGCCGGAGGACAGGGAGTATTTCAGCCCCAGCATTTT. Amino acid sequence: CAGGQGVFQPQHF.

V and J are TRBV6-5 and TRBJ2-1; 9 positions match TRBD1. With V trimmed by 4 bases and J by 4 bases, 8 bases remained unmatched. Germline assignment: CDR1 MNHEY and CDR2 SVGAGI. The CDR3 runs to 16 residues. CDR3 bases: TGTGCCAGCAGTTCGACGGACAGGGGACAGTACAATGAGCAGTTCTTC. Its translation is CASSSTDRGQYNEQFF.

The rearrangement uses TRBV24-1 and TRBJ2-3, with TRBD1 identical over 9 bases. Looked up from germline, CDR1 is KGHDR and CDR2 is SFDVKD. Trimming cost V 0 bases and J 4 bases; bases outside gene matches: 7. CDR3 length equals 17 residues. DNA of the CDR3: TGTGCCACCAGTGATTTGTCGGACAGGGGTGGGCCAGATACGCAGTATTTT. Amino acids: CATSDLSDRGGPDTQYF.

The chain has TRBV7-2 and TRBJ2-2, with 9 bases aligning to TRBD2. Looked up from germline, CDR1 is SGHTA and CDR2 is FQGNSA. V lost 5 bases to trimming and J lost 2 bases; unmatched junction nucleotides: 3. CDR3 length equals 15 residues. CDR3 in DNA: TGTGCCAGCAGCAGGCGGGGGGGAAACACCGGGGAGCTGTTTTTT. This sequence encodes CASSRRGGNTGELFF.

This clone was seen a handful of times. This rearrangement joins TRBV19 to TRBJ1-5, with a weak D call TRBD1 (5 bases). CDR1 and CDR2 from the germline V gene are LNHDA and SQIVND (reference sequence). The CDR3 length is 15 residues. Trimming pared 0 bases from V and 7 bases from J, leaving 13 bases between. In DNA form, the CDR3 reads TGTGCCAGTAGTATAGATACAGGATTTCTACAGCCCCAGCATTTT. It is translated as CASSIDTGFLQPQHF.

V and J are TRBV12-5 and TRBJ2-1, with 12 positions matching TRBD2. V gave up 2 bases and J gave up 2 bases; unmatched junction bases: 1. CDR1 LGHNT and CDR2 FRNRAP come from the germline V gene. This CDR3 is built from 16 residues. The CDR3, as DNA: TGTGCTAGTGGTTTGTCTAGCGGGGGGGCCTACAATGAGCAGTTCTTC. Its protein is CASGLSSGGAYNEQFF.

This chain links TRBV6-5 with TRBJ1-1, with D possibly TRBD1 on 5 matching bases. The germline V gene encodes CDR1 MNHEY and CDR2 SVGAGI. This CDR3 spans 15 amino acids. V was pared by 5 bases and J by 2 bases, with 15 bases between. This CDR3 reads CASSTPTAPNTEAFF. The DNA of the CDR3 is TGTGCCAGCAGTACCCCGACAGCCCCTAACACTGAAGCTTTCTTT.

The chain joins TRBV4-1 to TRBJ2-1; 10 bases are shared with TRBD2. CDR1 and CDR2 from the germline V gene are MGHRA and YSYEKL. V lost 1 base to trimming and J lost 15 bases; unmatched junction nucleotides: 15. The CDR3 loop spans 16 amino acids. The CDR3 sequence is CASSQAAGTSVFYLFF. The CDR3, as DNA: TGCGCCAGCAGCCAAGCTGCCGGGACTAGCGTTTTTTATCTGTTCTTC.

This chain connects TRBV13 to TRBJ2-1; possible D gene TRBD2, 5 bases. This CDR3 is built from 15 residues. Germline V gene data show CDR1 as PRHDT and CDR2 as FYEKMQ (reference sequence). Trimming took off 0 bases at V and 9 bases at J, with 15 bases between the two ends. In DNA form, the CDR3 reads TGTGCCAGCAGCTTAGGTTCTAGCTCTCGGGGTGAGCAGTTCTTC. It translates to CASSLGSSSRGEQFF.

The gene calls are TRBV29-1 and TRBJ2-1; 10 positions agree with TRBD2. The J segment lost 9 bases and the V segment lost 5 bases, leaving 7 bases of the junction unmatched. This CDR3 has 13 residues. Germline assignment: CDR1 SQVTM and CDR2 ANQGSEA. For the CDR3, the DNA is TGCAGCGTTCCAGCGGGGGGGCTAGGTGAGCAGTTCTTC. The encoded protein is CSVPAGGLGEQFF.

V usage is TRBV2 and J usage is TRBJ2-7, with 10 positions matching TRBD1. Germline V gene lookup returns CDR1 SNHLY and CDR2 FYNNEI. The CDR3 covers 15 residues. With 5 bases clipped from V and 6 bases from J, the junction kept 10 bases outside the gene matches. CDR3 loop: CASSTRDRGVSEQYF. CDR3 nucleotide sequence: TGTGCCAGCAGTACCCGGGACAGGGGAGTGAGCGAGCAGTACTTC.

The gene calls are TRBV24-1 and TRBJ1-4; 9 nucleotides match TRBD1. Germline lookup yields CDR1 KGHDR and CDR2 SFDVKD. This CDR3 is built from 17 residues. The V gene end was trimmed by 3 bases and the J gene end by 6 bases; junction bases not matched to a gene: 10. The CDR3 nucleotides are TGTGCCACCAGTGATGGGACAGGGCTTACCCGTCATGAAAAACTGTTTTTT. It specifies CATSDGTGLTRHEKLFF.

This clone has just a few counts. The J gene is TRBJ1-2, the V gene TRBV6-5; TRBD1 aligns across 9 bases. The CDR3 has 14 residues. The V and J ends lost 6 bases and 8 bases, in that order; junction bases with no gene match: 10. Looked up from germline, CDR1 is MNHEY and CDR2 is SVGAGI. The DNA for the CDR3 is TGTGCCAGCAGAAACCCACAGGGGGCTTGGGGCTACACCTTC. Protein product: CASRNPQGAWGYTF.

This clone showed up just once. V gene TRBV21-1 combines with J gene TRBJ1-4. TRBV21-1 is a pseudogene. This CDR3 comprises 13 residues. CDR3 region: CASSKRRLRELFF. CDR3 DNA: TGTGCCAGCAGCAAAAGGAGACTAAGAGAACTGTTTTTT.

This chain joins TRBV24-1 and TRBJ1-2; D is unclear. Germline lookup yields CDR1 KGHDR and CDR2 SFDVKD. This CDR3 contains 15 residues. V was clipped by 3 bases and J by 4 bases, with 14 bases between them. The CDR3 sequence: CATSDPRRGGYGYTF. CDR3 DNA sequence: TGTGCCACCAGTGATCCAAGGCGAGGCGGCTATGGCTACACCTTC.

The rearrangement links TRBV27 to TRBJ2-7; no clear D. CDR3 length equals 14 residues. CDR1 is MNHEY, CDR2 SMNVEV, per germline (reference sequence). Trimming cost V 5 bases and J 9 bases, with 20 bases left between them. The CDR3 DNA is TGTGCCAGCAGTATACACTCCGTCAGTTCGGGGCAGTACTTC. Protein product: CASSIHSVSSGQYF.

J is TRBJ1-2 and V is TRBV19, with 7 positions matching TRBD1. The V and J ends lost 6 bases and 6 bases, in that order; junction bases with no gene match: 13. The CDR3 runs 15 residues. The V gene's germline CDR1 is LNHDA and CDR2 SQIVND (reference sequence). The CDR3 coding sequence is TGTGCCAGTAGCTCTCCCGGGACAGTGGTAAATGGCTACACCTTC. Protein sequence: CASSSPGTVVNGYTF.

There are many counts of this clone. The V and J genes are TRBV2 and TRBJ1-5; D may be TRBD1 (5 bases). The CDR3 is 17 residues long. Germline CDR1 and CDR2: SNHLY and FYNNEI. V was clipped by 4 bases and J by 0 bases, with 16 bases between them. The CDR3 sequence: CASSGNTGDYSNQPQHF. In nucleotides, the CDR3 is TGTGCCAGCAGTGGTAATACAGGCGATTATAGCAATCAGCCCCAGCATTTT.

This rearrangement joins TRBV6-6 to TRBJ2-1, with TRBD2 identical over 11 bases. The CDR3 totals 16 residues. Germline CDR1 and CDR2: MNHNY and SVGAGI (reference sequence). The J segment lost 7 bases and the V segment lost 0 bases, leaving 5 bases of the junction unmatched. CDR3 in amino acids: CASSYSSGGAGNEQFF. In DNA form, the CDR3 reads TGTGCCAGCAGTTACTCTAGCGGGGGGGCAGGGAATGAGCAGTTCTTC.

V is TRBV27 and J is TRBJ2-6, with D tentatively TRBD2 (5 bases). The germline V and J ends were trimmed by 5 bases and 2 bases, with 16 bases remaining between them. Germline V gene sequence: CDR1 MNHEY, CDR2 SMNVEV (reference sequence). The CDR3 sequence is 17 residues long. As DNA, the CDR3 is TGTGCCAGCAGTCCGGAGGCAGTCACCCCTGGGGCCAACGTCCTGACTTTC. Protein: CASSPEAVTPGANVLTF.

This chain connects TRBV10-3 to TRBJ1-2; 10 positions agree with TRBD1. The V segment lost 9 bases and the J segment 6 bases; nucleotides outside the gene matches: 7. The CDR3 has 13 residues. Germline assignment: CDR1 ENHRY and CDR2 SYGVKD. The CDR3 reads CAITGTGANGYTF. The CDR3 nucleotides are TGTGCCATTACCGGGACAGGGGCCAATGGCTACACCTTC.

The rearrangement links TRBV7-9 to TRBJ1-5; TRBD1 matches 7 bases. The trim removed 1 base at V and 5 bases at J, leaving 5 bases unmatched. The CDR3 consists of 15 residues. The germline V gene has CDR1 SEHNR and CDR2 FQNEAQ (reference sequence). In nucleotides, the CDR3 is TGTGCCAGCAGCTTAGAAGGGGGCCGGGATCAGCCCCAGCATTTT. Translating gives CASSLEGGRDQPQHF.

This rearrangement joins TRBV5-1 to TRBJ1-4; D gene ambiguous. Germline V gives CDR1 SGHRS, CDR2 YFSETQ. The CDR3 covers 13 residues. V was pared by 7 bases and J by 4 bases, with 11 bases between. Written as DNA, the CDR3 is TGCGCCAGCGGACCGGGAGATAATGAAAAACTGTTTTTT. Protein sequence: CASGPGDNEKLFF.

The J gene is TRBJ2-1, the V gene TRBV5-5; TRBD2 might be the D (6 bases). Deletions cut 4 bases from V and 3 bases from J, with 17 bases between. This CDR3 contains 16 residues. The V gene's germline CDR1 is SGHKS and CDR2 YYEKEE (reference sequence). CDR3 sequence reads: CASSPIGGTGYNEQFF. In DNA form, the CDR3 reads TGTGCCAGCAGCCCAATTGGAGGGACCGGCTACAATGAGCAGTTCTTC.

The rearrangement joins TRBV2 to TRBJ1-4; 9 nucleotides match TRBD1. Germline V lookup: CDR1 SNHLY, CDR2 FYNNEI. This CDR3 has 15 amino acids. J gave up 8 bases and V 6 bases, and 10 bases lay outside the gene matches. In DNA form, the CDR3 reads TGTGCCAGCAGCGAGGGACAGGGCTCCAGCGAAAAACTGTTTTTT. Protein product: CASSEGQGSSEKLFF.

The chain employs TRBV12-5 and TRBJ1-6, with 7 bases lining up with TRBD1. V trimming: 6 bases; J trimming: 5 bases; junction bases outside the gene matches: 7. This CDR3 is built from 15 residues. Germline CDR1 LGHNT, CDR2 FRNRAP. CDR3 protein: CASGQGGYNNSPLHF. The DNA of the CDR3 is TGTGCTAGTGGACAAGGGGGCTACAATAATTCACCCCTCCACTTT.